This TCR beta chain was recovered during a study of identical twins (dated by TCRdb to between 2015 and 2016). Study-level background: TCR alpha and beta repertoires from monozygotic twins, unrelated adults of various ages and cord blood were deep-sequenced to test whether fetal clonotypes persist. Replicate twin experiments were performed at different times using different library preparation protocols to rule out contamination.

Broader findings and caveats from the paper: Recombination models systematically underestimated out-of-frame TCR alpha sharing in monozygotic twins but agreed with sharing between unrelated individuals. A weaker excess of twin sharing was found in beta out-of-frame sequences because the signal-to-noise ratio was lowered by fewer shared sequences. Out-of-frame TCR alpha sequences shared between twins showed an excess of low generation-probability sequences compared with coincidental sharing between unrelated individuals. Invariant T cells such as MAIT and iNKT could partly confound zero-insertion analyses, though diverse VJ usage argued against this for most clonotypes. Because the same donors could not be followed over many years, the conclusions depended on cross-sectional statistical analysis. Fewer insertions were carried by abundant cord blood beta clonotypes; a weaker similar trend was observed in young adult naive repertoires, while no such trend was observed in memory repertoires.

Library prep was done by 5' RACE. Sequencing was performed on an Illumina HiSeq 2000. Template switching introduced a universal primer binding site; the final cDNA contained a unique molecular identifier, enabling accurate counting of TCR cDNA molecules. First-strand cDNA for TCR alpha and beta chains was synthesized from specific primers in the conserved constant-segment region. Each cDNA library was double barcoded, with a SMART-Mk sample barcode plus Illumina barcodes, to control for contamination. Two successive PCR steps introduced TruSeq adapter sequences along with Illumina sample barcodes. Sequencing of the TCR alpha and beta cDNA libraries was done on the Illumina HiSeq platform using custom primers. The paper's processing steps were these. MiGEC processed the raw reads to extract unique molecular identifiers, while MiXCR was used to determine the CDR3 positions. For each individual, recombination models were inferred using an EM algorithm with the repgenHMM and IGoR tools. The tcR package in R was used for shared clonotype analysis, with sharing normalized by the product of cloneset sizes. To study raw recombination without the effects of thymic and clonal selection, out-of-frame nonproductive sequences were analyzed. TCRdb handled the public reads itself, with Q25 trimming in fastp and clone calling in MiXCR, and kept productive beta chains. Rows merge per CDR3 protein into single entries with the most common DNA and genes. Here the V and J calls rest on TCRdb's processing, not on the authors' analysis. Recorded for this sample are about 330,000 distinct CDR3 sequences; approximately 13% of them occurred a single time. The biggest ten clones account for roughly 7% of the sample.

Only healthy Caucasian donors were included. Three pairs of female monozygotic twins, all aged about 18 to 30 years, made up the twin cohort. CD4+ and CD8+ T cell populations were isolated with positive isolation kits from Invitrogen. V is reduced by 8 bases and J by 2 bases, leaving a spacing of 6 bases between them. The CDR3 sequence holds 12 residues, the cysteine and phenylalanine included. The entry retains the CDR3 DNA only, 36 bases that are in frame from base 1. CDR1 and CDR2, per the germline V gene (reference sequence), are LGHDT and YNNKEL. This clonotype was counted a few times. Its antigen is unknown. The input lacks base qualities; no much larger clone sits a single base away. These same data were also listed under a study on yellow fever vaccine responses in identical twins. That second publication adds: According to the authors, the vaccine-induced T cell response in identical twins seemed to be partly convergent and partly specific to each individual. In identical twins, the study followed T cell clones that responded to the vaccine with precision.

This clonotype originated in a woman under 30 in good health. Rearrangement joined TRBV3-1 to TRBJ2-2; confidence is insufficient to name the D gene. Sample: CD8+ T cells sorted from blood. The nucleotide sequence is TGTGCCAGCGGGTCTAACACCGGGGAGCTGTTTTTT. Its amino acids are CASGSNTGELFF.